The following is a T cell receptor beta chain sequence with its context. The antigen is not known. This record belongs to a study of beta chain features in type 1 diabetes. Sorting based on CD45RO/CCR7/CD25/CD127/CD95/CD27 separated CD4+ naive, central memory, regulatory and stem cell-like memory cells. The study reverse transcribed the entire isolated RNA, so it sequenced expressed TCRB transcripts. The table came from immunoSEQ multiplex PCR; TCRdb's copy has only in-frame clones and leaves some out. Among 330,000 or so clones listed, 20% were seen once. Study-level findings and limits: When Type 1 diabetes patients were examined, their TCRB CDR3s proved moderately but significantly shorter in all four CD4+ subsets. Compared to healthy donors, patients appeared to have naive, central memory and Treg TCRB repertoires that were more alike. Sequencing used cDNA, and cells with high TCR expression could therefore be over-represented.

This CDR3 is 16 amino acids long. The V gene lost 2 bases and the J gene lost 5 bases, with 19 bases spanning the gap. Germline CDR1 is SGHRS and CDR2 is YFSETQ. The receptor was isolated from a woman under 30 in good health. The specimen sequenced was naive CD4+ T cells from blood. This chain uses TRBV5-1 with TRBJ1-1; perhaps TRBD1 as D (5 bases). For the CDR3, the DNA is TGCGCCAGCAGCTTAGCCGGGACTCCTCGAGGAACTGAAGCTTTCTTT. Protein sequence: CASSLAGTPRGTEAFF.